Below, one T cell receptor (beta chain) is given with its context. Its antigen target is currently unknown. Base qualities were left out, and no much larger clone turns up one base away. This sample was taken from a study of OX40 agonist ivuxolimab in advanced cancers. Broadly, across the study: The costimulatory receptor OX40 (CD134) was targeted by ivuxolimab, a fully human IgG2 agonistic monoclonal antibody. Intravenous ivuxolimab was administered to patients every 2 weeks at six dose levels: 0.01, 0.1, 0.3, 1.5, 3 and 10 mg/kg. Prior anti-PD-1, anti-PD-L1 or anti-CTLA-4 therapy was permitted, and 35% to 40% of dose-escalation patients had received checkpoint inhibitors. Partial responses were achieved by three dose-escalation patients, of whom one had hepatocellular carcinoma and two had cutaneous melanoma. Peripheral TCRbeta sequencing was intended to test whether TCR sequence diversity was altered and clonal T-cell expansion was caused by ivuxolimab. Among the approximately 54 dose-escalation patients, about 20 had hepatocellular carcinoma, approximately 15 melanoma, 9 renal cell carcinoma and 9 head and neck cancer. In the dose-escalation cohort, nearly 85% of patients were male, and the mean age was 60 years with a range of about 23 to 79. The paper reports the monotherapy dose-escalation portion (N ≈ 52 patients) of the phase I ivuxolimab trial.

Genomic DNA was isolated from the sorted cells so that the TCRbeta CDR3 region could be sequenced. TCRbeta CDR3 regions were sequenced using the immunoSEQ Assay. This is the immuneACCESS table as TCRdb keeps it, with only in-frame sequences that have V and J called. A part of the clones is gone; compared with another copy, unresolved V genes explain less than half, and the rest is unexplained. The table for this sample lists approximately 44,000 clones; 80% to 95% of them were counted only once. The ten most abundant clones make up 13% to 15% of the sample. The trial excluded patients who had a history of autoimmune disease or were on systemic immunosuppression. Peripheral blood for TCR sequencing was collected from all dose cohorts at baseline, on cycle 4 day 1, and on cycle 7 day 1. Samples were obtained from an open-label, multicenter, first-in-human phase I dose-escalation trial of ivuxolimab. The trial enrolled adults with locally advanced or metastatic head and neck squamous cell, hepatocellular, melanoma or renal cell carcinoma. Before TCR sequencing, CD4+ T cells and CD8+ T cells from peripheral blood were sorted into separate populations.

The CDR1 and CDR2 encoded by the germline V gene are SGHVS and FNYEAQ. V and J lose 3 bases and 6 bases, and a span of 12 bases separates them. From the cysteine up to the phenylalanine, the CDR3 has a length of 14 residues. Only the CDR3 DNA stays, 42 bases, in frame from base 1. What the research found in general, with its limitations: Low levels of normalized T-cell clonal expansion were also seen in some nonresponding patients. At doses from 0.1 to 3.0 mg/kg, clonal expansion was seen in both CD4+ and CD8+ blood T cells between baseline and week 6. Partial responders in the 0.1-3.0 mg/kg groups had among the lowest normalized peripheral clonal expansion, especially among CD8+ T cells. After ivuxolimab, more expanded clones were found on average in CD8+ T cells than in CD4+ T cells. Antigen specificity was not determined for the clonally expanded peripheral T cells.

Here the chain combines TRBV7-6 and TRBJ1-5, with no confident D gene call. The specimen was CD4+ or CD8+ T cells sorted from blood, collected in a trial of the OX40 agonist ivuxolimab. This receptor was taken from an adult with an advanced solid tumor such as melanoma, head and neck, liver or kidney cancer. The encoded CDR3 is CASSFGAEGQPQHF. The nucleotides are TGTGCCAGCAGCTTCGGAGCGGAGGGTCAGCCCCAGCATTTT.